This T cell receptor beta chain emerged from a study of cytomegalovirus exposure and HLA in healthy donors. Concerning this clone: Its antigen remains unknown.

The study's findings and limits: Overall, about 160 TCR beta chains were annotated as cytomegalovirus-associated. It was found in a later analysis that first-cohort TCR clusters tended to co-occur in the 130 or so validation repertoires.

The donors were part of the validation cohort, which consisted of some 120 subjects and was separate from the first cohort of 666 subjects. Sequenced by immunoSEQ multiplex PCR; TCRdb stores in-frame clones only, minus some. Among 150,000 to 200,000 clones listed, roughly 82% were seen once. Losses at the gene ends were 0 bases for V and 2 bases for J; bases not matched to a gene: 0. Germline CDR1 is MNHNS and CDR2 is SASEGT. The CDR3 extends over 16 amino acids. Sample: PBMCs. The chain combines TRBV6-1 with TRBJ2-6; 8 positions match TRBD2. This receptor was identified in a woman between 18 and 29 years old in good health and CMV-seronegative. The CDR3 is CASSEAAGAGANVLTF. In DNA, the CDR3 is TGTGCCAGCAGTGAAGCAGCGGGGGCTGGGGCCAACGTCCTGACTTTC.